Listed below are T cell receptor beta chains from one sample, sequenced in a study of CD8 T cells in ankylosing spondylitis. One entry per CDR3 protein, called by TCRdb with MiXCR from the 5' RACE reads. The data show some 840,000 distinct CDR3 sequences, with around 11% seen just once and 0.51% held by the top ten. The specimen was blood, either unsorted or a sorted T cell fraction (not recorded which). Every receptor here comes from a male donor with ankylosing spondylitis. Both conserved end residues are part of each CDR3. Each record gives: D gene, CDR3 length, J gene, V gene, CDR3 protein. The D gene is left open where the match is weak.

d_gene: .; len: 15; j_gene: TRBJ2-1; v_gene: TRBV5-1; CDR3aa: CASFGDPGSYNEQFF
d_gene: TRBD2; len: 18; j_gene: TRBJ2-1; v_gene: TRBV4-3; CDR3aa: CASSRGTSPRLSYNEQFF
d_gene: .; len: 14; j_gene: TRBJ2-2; v_gene: TRBV18; CDR3aa: CASSPLAGAGELFF
d_gene: .; len: 15; j_gene: TRBJ2-3; v_gene: TRBV9; CDR3aa: CASSIEYSGPDTQYF
d_gene: .; len: 13; j_gene: TRBJ2-3; v_gene: TRBV24-1; CDR3aa: CATSSFDTDTQYF
d_gene: TRBD2; len: 15; j_gene: TRBJ2-5; v_gene: TRBV6-1; CDR3aa: CASRRMTSGRQTQYF
d_gene: .; len: 16; j_gene: TRBJ2-1; v_gene: TRBV12-3/TRBV12-4; CDR3aa: CASSRSTSFSYNEQFF
d_gene: TRBD1; len: 17; j_gene: TRBJ2-2; v_gene: TRBV6-5; CDR3aa: CASSYLGTGWYTGELFF
d_gene: .; len: 14; j_gene: TRBJ2-1; v_gene: TRBV20-1; CDR3aa: CSAPPSRSYNEQFF
d_gene: .; len: 13; j_gene: TRBJ1-1; v_gene: TRBV20-1; CDR3aa: CSAAQGLDTEAFF